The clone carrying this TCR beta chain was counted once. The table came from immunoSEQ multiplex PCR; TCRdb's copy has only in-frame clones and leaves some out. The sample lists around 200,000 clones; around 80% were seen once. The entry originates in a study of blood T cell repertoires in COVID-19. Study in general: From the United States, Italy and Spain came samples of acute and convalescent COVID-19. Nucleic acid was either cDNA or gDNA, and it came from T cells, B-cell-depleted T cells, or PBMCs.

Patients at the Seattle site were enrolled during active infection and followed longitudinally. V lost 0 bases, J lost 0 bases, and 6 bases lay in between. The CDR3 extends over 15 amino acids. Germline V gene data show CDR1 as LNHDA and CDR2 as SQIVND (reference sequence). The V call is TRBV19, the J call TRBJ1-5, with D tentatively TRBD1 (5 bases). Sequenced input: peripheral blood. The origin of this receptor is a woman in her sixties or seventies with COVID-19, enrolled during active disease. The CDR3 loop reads CASSIEDNSNQPQHF. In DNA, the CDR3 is TGTGCCAGTAGTATAGAGGACAATAGCAATCAGCCCCAGCATTTT.